These T cell receptor beta chains were read from a single sample in a study of blood T cell repertoires in COVID-19. The data were produced by immunoSEQ multiplex PCR, yet TCRdb's version contains in-frame clones alone and is incomplete. The sample has roughly 52,000 clones, roughly 86% seen once. The sample consisted of peripheral blood. The receptors stem from a man aged 60 to 69 with active COVID-19. CDR3s leave out the opening cysteine and the closing phenylalanine or tryptophan. Size is omitted from some rows. Given values are once, few, many or a class for expanded clones.

>TRBJ2-2|few|TRBV19
ASRRDSSYTGELF
>TRBJ2-1|-|TRBV6-5
ASAVGGPYNEQF
>TRBJ2-7|-|TRBV18
ASSPGTSGNSYEQY
>TRBJ2-3|-|TRBV3-1/TRBV3-2
AVRLAGGGTDTQY
>TRBJ2-1|-|TRBV21-1
ASSTGTGVNNEQF
>TRBJ2-7|-|TRBV27
ASKTGTSGYEQY
>TRBJ1-2|-|TRBV7-9
ASSSTGAGYT
>TRBJ2-7|-|TRBV10-3
AISGGQGGHEQY
>TRBJ2-7|-|TRBV5-1
ASSLGPFEQGTYEQY
>TRBJ1-3|-|TRBV6-5
ASSYSRTGKENTIY
>TRBJ2-2|-|TRBV5-1
ASSFLAGDTGELF
>TRBJ2-3|-|TRBV19
ASKASGRTSTDTQY
>TRBJ1-1|-|TRBV19
ASSNPQIMNTEAF
>TRBJ1-2|-|TRBV7-3
ASSLIRIYGYT
>TRBJ2-7|-|TRBV10-3
AIGRSLAGDEQY